Following are 24 T cell receptor beta chains from one sample sequenced in a study of STAT5B mutations in CD4+ large granular lymphocyte leukemia. TCRdb's table, derived via immunoSEQ multiplex PCR, lists solely in-frame clones and lacks some. The table shows about 38,000 clones, with approximately 72% occurring only once. The sample was CD4+ T cells from blood buffy coats. The receptors were sampled from a human donor in good health.

The chain carries TRBV19 and TRBJ2-1; 13 nucleotides line up with TRBD2. Germline values: CDR1 LNHDA, CDR2 SQIVND (reference sequence). V trimming: 0 bases; J trimming: 2 bases; junction bases outside the gene matches: 7. The CDR3 length is 19 residues. The CDR3, as DNA: TGTGCCAGTAGTATAGATCCGGTGGGACTAGCGGGGCCCTACAATGAGCAGTTCTTC. This encodes CASSIDPVGLAGPYNEQFF.

This clone has just a few counts. The J gene is TRBJ1-5, the V gene TRBV2; D is unclear. This CDR3 comprises 15 residues. V lost 7 bases and J lost 3, with 16 bases in between. Looked up from germline, CDR1 is SNHLY and CDR2 is FYNNEI. This CDR3 reads CASKPRDGNNQPQHF. The CDR3, as DNA: TGTGCCAGCAAGCCCCGCGACGGAAACAATCAGCCCCAGCATTTT.

This sequence joins TRBV28 and TRBJ2-1; D is perhaps TRBD1 or TRBD2 (5 bases each). The CDR3 extends over 17 amino acids. The V end lost 4 bases, the J end lost 4 bases, and 20 bases lay between the germline ends. The germline V gene has CDR1 MDHEN and CDR2 SYDVKM. CDR3 DNA sequence: TGTGCCAGCAGTTCCCTAGGGGACCCCAAACTGTACAATGAGCAGTTCTTC. Its translation: CASSSLGDPKLYNEQFF.

This clone was observed a few times. This rearrangement joins TRBV19 to TRBJ1-4, with D unclear. Germline V CDR1 and CDR2: LNHDA, SQIVND (reference sequence). Deletions cut 3 bases from V and 7 bases from J, with 12 bases between. The CDR3 has 14 residues. The CDR3 nucleotides read TGTGCCAGTAGTATCCCAGGCCAAGGTGAAAAACTGTTTTTT. It codes for CASSIPGQGEKLFF.

This chain links TRBV19 with TRBJ1-5; D is uncertain. This CDR3 has 15 amino acids. CDR1 and CDR2 from the germline V gene are LNHDA and SQIVND (reference sequence). Trimming cost V 8 bases and J 0 bases, with 14 bases left between them. CDR3 sequence reads: CASRSPGNSNQPQHF. CDR3 in DNA: TGTGCCAGTCGCTCTCCTGGGAATAGCAATCAGCCCCAGCATTTT. Together with reference TRBV19 and TRBJ1-5, the CDR3 gives the full variable domain: DGGITQSPKYLFRKEGQNVTLSCEQNLNHDAMYWYRQDPGQGLRLIYYSQIVNDFQKGDIAEGYSVSREKKESFPLTVTSAQKNPTAFYLCASRSPGNSNQPQHFGDGTRLSIL.

The J gene is TRBJ1-5, the V gene TRBV5-5; the D gene is possibly TRBD1 (5 bases). Germline CDR1 SGHKS, CDR2 YYEKEE (reference sequence). The CDR3 is made up of 15 amino acids. Between the trimmed V and J ends, which lost 4 bases and 0 bases, there was a span of 11 bases. The CDR3 spells CASSLAGASNQPQHF. CDR3 DNA sequence: TGTGCCAGCAGCCTCGCCGGGGCTAGCAATCAGCCCCAGCATTTT.

The chain links TRBV7-2 to TRBJ2-5, with TRBD2 matching 8 bases. The CDR3 extends over 19 amino acids. The germline V gene encodes CDR1 SGHTA and CDR2 FQGNSA. The junction had 14 bases not matched to a gene; V was cut back by 1 base and J by 1 base. CDR3 sequence: CASSLVIQATSALQETQYF. The CDR3 region has the DNA TGTGCCAGCAGCTTAGTTATTCAGGCGACTAGCGCCCTCCAAGAGACCCAGTACTTC.

The rearrangement links TRBV6-5 to TRBJ2-1; 9 bases agree with TRBD2. Trimming took 4 bases from V and 4 from J; bases not matched to a gene: 5. The germline V gene has CDR1 MNHEY and CDR2 SVGAGI. The CDR3 is 15 residues long. CDR3 DNA: TGTGCCAGCAGTTCTTTAGCGGGAGTATACAATGAGCAGTTCTTC. Protein sequence: CASSSLAGVYNEQFF.

This chain joins TRBV27 and TRBJ2-7; TRBD2 matches at 10 bases. V shed 2 bases, J shed 4 bases, and the junction held 5 bases outside the gene matches. The CDR3 loop spans 15 amino acids. Germline-derived CDR1 and CDR2 are MNHEY and SMNVEV (reference sequence). CDR3: CASSLIAGGMYEQYF. The CDR3, as DNA: TGTGCCAGCAGTTTAATAGCGGGAGGTATGTACGAGCAGTACTTC.

This chain links TRBV18 with TRBJ2-2, with TRBD1 identical over 8 bases. The CDR3 spans 15 residues. J gave up 5 bases and V 3 bases, and 5 bases lay outside the gene matches. Germline CDR1 reads KGHSH; CDR2 reads LQKENI. The CDR3 sequence: CASSPQDRATGELFF. The CDR3 DNA reads as TGTGCCAGCTCACCGCAGGACAGGGCGACCGGGGAGCTGTTTTTT. Full variable domain (remainder filled in from reference TRBV18 and TRBJ2-2): NAGVMQNPRHLVRRRGQEARLRCSPMKGHSHVYWYRQLPEEGLKFMVYLQKENIIDESGMPKERFSAEFPKEGPSILRIQQVVRGDSAAYFCASSPQDRATGELFFGEGSRLTVL.

In this sample, this clone turned up a few times. The chain combines TRBV5-1 with TRBJ1-1; D remains ambiguous. Trimming left V 4 bases short and J 1 base short, with 8 bases between. CDR1 SGHRS and CDR2 YFSETQ come from the germline V gene. This CDR3 contains 13 residues. In DNA, the CDR3 is TGCGCCAGCAGCCCCTCCACGAACACTGAAGCTTTCTTT. This sequence encodes CASSPSTNTEAFF.

This rearrangement joins TRBV7-9 to TRBJ1-3, with a weak D call TRBD1 (6 bases). From germline, CDR1 is SEHNR and CDR2 FQNEAQ (reference sequence). The CDR3 totals 15 residues. V was pared by 1 base and J by 8 bases, with 15 bases between. In nucleotides, the CDR3 is TGTGCCAGCAGCTTAGAAGGGGCAGGGGTGGACACCATATATTTT. Translating gives CASSLEGAGVDTIYF.

The chain couples TRBV5-1 to TRBJ1-2; D possibly corresponds to TRBD1 (5 bases). CDR1 is SGHRS, CDR2 YFSETQ, per germline. The CDR3 runs 16 residues. The V and J ends lost 2 bases and 2 bases respectively, with 16 bases between them. This chain's CDR3 is CASSLAPGLINYGYTF. The DNA of the CDR3 is TGCGCCAGCAGCTTAGCCCCGGGACTGATAAACTATGGCTACACCTTC.

This clone is a singleton in its sample. This rearrangement joins TRBV2 to TRBJ2-5, with a tentative D call TRBD1 (6 bases). The CDR3 is 14 amino acids. Germline CDR1 reads SNHLY; CDR2 reads FYNNEI. Trimming cost V 5 bases and J 4 bases, with 14 bases left between them. This CDR3 reads CASSPRGWGETQYF. CDR3 DNA: TGTGCCAGCAGTCCGAGGGGGTGGGGAGAGACCCAGTACTTC.

This chain uses TRBV7-8 with TRBJ1-5, with D perhaps matching TRBD1 (6 bases). The CDR3 loop spans 15 amino acids. Looked up from germline, CDR1 is SGHVS and CDR2 is FQNEAQ. V lost 4 bases and J lost 4, with 14 bases in between. The CDR3 sequence is CASSSGQPGNQPQHF. CDR3 bases: TGTGCCAGCAGCTCTGGACAGCCTGGAAATCAGCCCCAGCATTTT.

The chain couples TRBV11-3 to TRBJ2-3; 10 bases line up with TRBD2. J lost 3 bases, V lost 5 bases, and 5 bases had no gene match. This CDR3 spans 15 amino acids. Germline lookup yields CDR1 SGHNT and CDR2 YENEEA. The CDR3 DNA reads TGTGCCAGCAGCCCGGGACTAGCGCTTACAGATACGCAGTATTTT. Its protein is CASSPGLALTDTQYF.

The gene calls are TRBV5-1 and TRBJ2-3, with 7 bases matching TRBD1. Germline values: CDR1 SGHRS, CDR2 YFSETQ. The CDR3 loop spans 14 amino acids. V was pared by 4 bases and J by 2 bases, with 4 bases of the junction left unmatched. The CDR3 loop reads CASSPGTDTDTQYF. DNA of the CDR3: TGCGCCAGCAGCCCGGGGACAGACACAGATACGCAGTATTTT.

The chain has TRBV6-5 and TRBJ1-4, with no clear D. This CDR3 has 16 amino acids. The germline V and J ends were trimmed by 4 bases and 6 bases, with 18 bases remaining between them. Per the germline V gene, CDR1 is MNHEY and CDR2 is SVGAGI. The CDR3 nucleotides are TGTGCCAGCAGTTGGACTTACATTGTCGCTGATGAAAAACTGTTTTTT. Translated, it gives CASSWTYIVADEKLFF.

The V call is TRBV7-8, the J call TRBJ2-3; D perhaps matches TRBD1 (6 bases). The germline V gene encodes CDR1 SGHVS and CDR2 FQNEAQ. This CDR3 comprises 16 residues. The V and J ends lost 3 bases and 0 bases respectively, with 13 bases between them. The CDR3 sequence is CASSLGASLSTDTQYF. The CDR3 DNA reads TGTGCCAGCAGCTTGGGGGCGAGCCTGAGCACAGATACGCAGTATTTT.

CDR3 bases: TGCGCCAGCAGCCCCCTCGGGGCAACGGGCGGGGAGCTGTTTTTT. Amino acid sequence: CASSPLGATGGELFF. This chain connects TRBV4-3 to TRBJ2-2; D might be TRBD1 or TRBD2, each matching 5 bases. V lost 4 bases, J lost 7 bases, and 16 bases lay in between. Germline CDR1 is LGHNA and CDR2 is YSLEER. The CDR3 is 15 amino acids.

The V call is TRBV7-2, the J call TRBJ2-3; 10 bases are a match to TRBD2. Germline trimming cut 5 bases from V and 1 base from J; bases unmatched to any gene: 3. Per the germline V gene, CDR1 is SGHTA and CDR2 is FQGNSA. The CDR3 has 15 amino acids. CDR3 amino acids: CASSRSGGGTDTQYF. The CDR3 bases are TGTGCCAGCAGCCGCAGCGGGGGGGGCACAGATACGCAGTATTTT.

This clone was seen more than once but under ten times. The rearrangement joins TRBV7-2 to TRBJ1-5; the D gene is possibly TRBD1 (5 bases). The CDR3 runs to 13 residues. Per germline, CDR1 SGHTA and CDR2 FQGNSA. The CDR3 sequence is CGGRRVFYQPQHF. In DNA form, the CDR3 reads TGTGGGGGCCGTAGGGTGTTCTATCAGCCCCAGCATTTT.

The sample holds a few counts of this clone. The chain employs TRBV6-1 and TRBJ2-1, with D uncertain. CDR3 length equals 15 residues. V lost 3 bases and J lost 0, with 9 bases in between. Germline values: CDR1 MNHNS, CDR2 SASEGT. CDR3 residues: CASSDPASSYNEQFF. The CDR3 nucleotides read TGTGCCAGCAGTGACCCGGCTAGCTCCTACAATGAGCAGTTCTTC.

This chain links TRBV5-1 with TRBJ2-7; D possibly uses TRBD1 or TRBD2 (5 bases each). The CDR3 extends over 14 amino acids. Per germline, CDR1 SGHRS and CDR2 YFSETQ. V lost 4 bases and J 4 bases, leaving 15 bases between the germline ends. As DNA, the CDR3 is TGCGCCAGCAGCACCGGGACGAACGGATACGAGCAGTACTTC. This codes for CASSTGTNGYEQYF. The entire variable domain, with the rest obtained from reference TRBV5-1 and TRBJ2-7, is as follows: KAGVTQTPRYLIKTRGQQVTLSCSPISGHRSVSWYQQTPGQGLQFLFEYFSETQRNKGNFPGRFSGRQFSNSRSEMNVSTLELGDSALYLCASSTGTNGYEQYFGPGTRLTVT.